A selection of T cell receptor beta chains follows, all from one sample in a study of vaccination and CD4 T cells after COVID-19. TCRdb fed the PCR reads into MiXCR, producing one record per CDR3 protein. The table has 16,000 or so distinct CDR3 sequences, 44% seen once. The antigens for these receptors are not known. The sample in question was CD4+ T cells from blood, cultured in vitro, obtained after SARS-CoV-2 vaccination. These receptor sequences come from a human donor who had recovered from COVID-19. Each CDR3 is given with its conserved first and last residue. Fields, in order: D gene, J gene, V gene, clone size, CDR3 DNA, CDR3 protein. A D gene is named only where the DNA matches it firmly. Size is stated for part of the rows, as once, few or many counts, or as a class when the clone is expanded.

- TRBJ2-7 TRBV27 - TGTGCCAGCAGTTTACGTGAAAACTACGAGCAGTACTTC CASSLRENYEQYF
- TRBJ1-2 TRBV4-1 - TGCGCCAGCAGCCAAGAACGGGCAGTATATGGCTACACCTTC CASSQERAVYGYTF
- TRBJ2-5 TRBV7-8 - TGTGCCAGCGCGCGGGATTGGGTTGAGACCCAGTACTTC CASARDWVETQYF
- TRBJ2-1 TRBV7-9 - TGTGCCAGCAGCCACGGACAGAACAATGAGCAGTTCTTC CASSHGQNNEQFF
TRBD1 TRBJ2-7 TRBV29-1 - TGCAGCGTTCTGCGGACAGGGGGCGGGTCCTACGAGCAGTACTTC CSVLRTGGGSYEQYF
- TRBJ2-2 TRBV2 - TGTGCCAGCAGTGAGACGGCCACGAACACCGGGGAGCTGTTTTTT CASSETATNTGELFF
- TRBJ1-1 TRBV20-1 - TGCAGTGCTAGAGATCTCACGGCGAACACTGAAGCTTTCTTT CSARDLTANTEAFF
TRBD1 TRBJ2-4 TRBV20-1 - TGCAGTGTCCCCCCGGGACAGGGTCTTGACATTCAGTACTTC CSVPPGQGLDIQYF
- TRBJ1-6 TRBV6-5 - TGTGCCAGCAGTTACCAAGAAAATTCACCCCTCCACTTT CASSYQENSPLHF
- TRBJ1-3 TRBV6-1 - TGTGCCAGCGGACAGCTCTCTGGAAACACCATATATTTT CASGQLSGNTIYF
- TRBJ1-1 TRBV6-1 - TGTGCCAGCACCCACCTTTTCTCGGCTTTCTTT CASTHLFSAFF
TRBD1 TRBJ2-5 TRBV28 few TGTGCCAGCACCCTCCGGGACAGAGAGACCCAGTACTTC CASTLRDRETQYF
- TRBJ1-5 TRBV20-1 - TGCAGTGCTAGACAGGCCCTGGAAGGCAATCAGCCCCAGCATTTT CSARQALEGNQPQHF
- TRBJ2-1 TRBV14 - TGTGCCAGCAGCCAACTCACAGACTACGATGAGCAGTTCTTC CASSQLTDYDEQFF
TRBD1 TRBJ2-5 TRBV18 - TGTGCCAGCTCACCTGCCGGGACAGTGAGACAAGAGACCCAGTACTTC CASSPAGTVRQETQYF
- TRBJ2-1 TRBV25-1 - TGTGCCAGCAGTGAAGGTGTCAATGAGCAGTTCTTC CASSEGVNEQFF
- TRBJ1-6 TRBV5-4 - TGTGCCAGCAGCTTCCCAGGGTCGAATTCACCCCTCCACTTT CASSFPGSNSPLHF
TRBD2 TRBJ2-3 TRBV6-2/TRBV6-3 few TGTGCCAGCAGTAACGGACTAGCGGGAGGAGGAGATACGCAGTATTTT CASSNGLAGGGDTQYF
- TRBJ2-2 TRBV15 - TGTGCCACCAGCAGAGATGAAACCGGGGAGCTGTTTTTT CATSRDETGELFF
TRBD2 TRBJ2-1 TRBV18 - TGTGCCAGCTCAACCTACCTCGGACTAGCGGATACCGATGGTGAGTTCTTC CASSTYLGLADTDGEFF
TRBD2 TRBJ2-1 TRBV24-1 - TGTGCCACCAGTGACCCCTCGGGGGAGGGTTACAATGAGCAGTTCTTC CATSDPSGEGYNEQFF
TRBD2 TRBJ2-7 TRBV6-2/TRBV6-3 - TGTGCCAGCAGAAGGACTAGCGGCTACGAGCAGTACTTC CASRRTSGYEQYF
- TRBJ1-5 TRBV7-8 - TGTGCCAGCAGCCTACAGGTGAATAGCAATCAGCCCCAGCATTTT CASSLQVNSNQPQHF
TRBD1 TRBJ1-6 TRBV6-1 few TGTGCCAGCAGTGTAAACAGGGGAGTTCGGAGCTCCTATAATTCACCCCTCCACTTT CASSVNRGVRSSYNSPLHF
- TRBJ2-3 TRBV4-2 few TGTGCCAGCAGCCAAGAGGGCCGGGGCAGCACAGATACGCAGTATTTT CASSQEGRGSTDTQYF
- TRBJ2-5 TRBV24-1 few TGTGCCACCAGTCGGGGGCCAGAGACCCAGTACTTC CATSRGPETQYF
- TRBJ2-2 TRBV12-3/TRBV12-4 - TGTGCCAGCGACCATGGGGGGAGTAGGTTATTTCCCGGGGAGCTGTTTTTT CASDHGGSRLFPGELFF
TRBD2 TRBJ2-7 TRBV20-1 - TGCAGTGCTAGAGCCGTAACTAGCGGGAGCTACTACGAGCAGTACTTC CSARAVTSGSYYEQYF
- TRBJ1-3 TRBV28 once TGTGCCAGCAGCCCTCGTAGTATCAAGGGAAACACCATATATTTT CASSPRSIKGNTIYF
- TRBJ1-6 TRBV7-2 - TGTGCCAGCAGCTTAGAGAGGGGGAGCTCCTATAATTCACCCCTCCACTTT CASSLERGSSYNSPLHF
- TRBJ1-2 TRBV2 - TGTGCCAGCAGAGACAGGACTTACAGCGAAACTAACTATGGCTACACCTTC CASRDRTYSETNYGYTF
- TRBJ1-2 TRBV2 few TGTGCCAGCAGTGCCTGGGCGGCGCAGAGCTACACCTTC CASSAWAAQSYTF
- TRBJ2-5 TRBV27 few TGTGCCAGTCATAGGGCCGGGCCTGAGGAGACCCAGTACTTC CASHRAGPEETQYF
TRBD2 TRBJ2-5 TRBV20-1 few TGCAGTGCTAGAAAGGGACTAGGTGAAGAGACCCAGTACTTC CSARKGLGEETQYF
TRBD1 TRBJ2-3 TRBV7-3 - TGTGCCAGCAGCTCACTGACAGGGCTCACAGATACGCAGTATTTT CASSSLTGLTDTQYF
- TRBJ1-2 TRBV12-3/TRBV12-4 - TGTGCCAGCAGTTTTTCTAACTATGGCTACACCTTC CASSFSNYGYTF
TRBD2 TRBJ2-5 TRBV7-9 - TGTGCCAGCAGCTCAACGGGACTAGCGGGAGGGATAGAGACCCAGTACTTC CASSSTGLAGGIETQYF
- TRBJ1-5 TRBV30 - TGTGCCTGGAGCGACGATAGCAATCAGCCCCAGCATTTT CAWSDDSNQPQHF
- TRBJ2-5 TRBV15 - TGTGCCACCAGCAGAGATGGCGGGACGGAGACCCAGTACTTC CATSRDGGTETQYF
TRBD1 TRBJ2-5 TRBV11-3 few TGTGCCAGCAGCTGGACAGGCCAGCCGCAAGAGACCCAGTACTTC CASSWTGQPQETQYF
- TRBJ2-3 TRBV10-3 - TGTGCCATCAGTGGCCGACAGGCCAGCACAGATACGCAGTATTTT CAISGRQASTDTQYF
TRBD1 TRBJ2-5 TRBV2 few TGTGCCAGCAGCGCGGACAGGGACCAAGAGACCCAGTACTTC CASSADRDQETQYF
- TRBJ2-7 TRBV2 - TGTGCCAGCAGTAAGACGAGGGAGCAGTACTTC CASSKTREQYF
- TRBJ2-7 TRBV6-1 - TGTGCCAGCAGTGAAGCGGGTATACCCTACGAGCAGTACTTC CASSEAGIPYEQYF
- TRBJ2-3 TRBV2 large TGTGCCAGCAGCCAACGAGGGGGAGGGCCGATCACAGATACGCAGTATTTT CASSQRGGGPITDTQYF
TRBD2 TRBJ2-7 TRBV4-1 few TGCGCCAGCAGCCAAGGCCCCGGGACTAGCTACTACGAGCAGTACTTC CASSQGPGTSYYEQYF
- TRBJ2-3 TRBV20-1 large TGCAGTGCTAGTCCAACCACAGATACGCAGTATTTT CSASPTTDTQYF
TRBD1 TRBJ1-6 TRBV30 - TGTGCCTGGAGTGGAGGACAGGGAAGCTCACCCCTCCACTTT CAWSGGQGSSPLHF
- TRBJ2-7 TRBV6-2/TRBV6-3 few TGTGCCAGCAGCCAGAGCGGCACCTCCTACGAGCAGTACTTC CASSQSGTSYEQYF
- TRBJ2-5 TRBV4-1 - TGCGCCAGCAGCCAAGTTGGGCAGGCCTTCCAAGAGACCCAGTACTTC CASSQVGQAFQETQYF
TRBD2 TRBJ2-1 TRBV20-1 - TGCAGTGCTAGACTCACGGCAGCGGGGGGCTACAATGAGCAGTTCTTC CSARLTAAGGYNEQFF
- TRBJ1-6 TRBV28 few TGTGCCAGCAGTTCCCTTTCAGAAGACTCCTATAATTCACCCCTCCACTTT CASSSLSEDSYNSPLHF
- TRBJ1-1 TRBV7-2 - TGTGCCAGCAGCTTAATGATCGCCGGGGGGCGCGAAGCTTTCTTT CASSLMIAGGREAFF
- TRBJ1-5 TRBV7-2 few TGTGCCAGCAGCTTATTTAGCAATCAGCCCCAGCATTTT CASSLFSNQPQHF
TRBD2 TRBJ2-4 TRBV20-1 - TGCAGTGCCCACCCGGCTAGCGGGAGCGGGATAGCCAAAAACATTCAGTACTTC CSAHPASGSGIAKNIQYF
- TRBJ2-1 TRBV21-1 - TGTGCCAGCAGCAAAGTGCCTAGTACTTCCTACAATGAGCAGTTCTTC CASSKVPSTSYNEQFF
- TRBJ1-1 TRBV6-1 - TGTGCCAGCAGTGCAGAGGGTCTGAGCACTGAAGCTTTCTTT CASSAEGLSTEAFF
TRBD1 TRBJ1-2 TRBV19 - TGTGCCAGTAGTTCAACCGGGACAGGGGACCGTGGCTACACCTTC CASSSTGTGDRGYTF
- TRBJ1-2 TRBV5-1 - TGCGCCAGCAGCCGGACCCTGGATGGCTACACCTTC CASSRTLDGYTF